The source of this T cell receptor (beta chain) is a study of radiation and T cells in renal cell carcinoma. Overall study: Nephrectomy followed 15 Gy stereotactic body radiation by 4 weeks.

Time point defined: blood 2 weeks post-SBRT. The treatment here: 15 Gy SBRT to primary tumor, nephrectomy 4 weeks later. A note on this clone: Antigen specificity is unknown.

This table comes from immunoSEQ multiplex PCR, and its TCRdb copy is limited to in-frame clones, with some not included. The table has just over 150,000 clones, over 80% seen once. Study-wide findings and caveats: Without pretreatment biopsies, baseline tumor clonotype presence was undetermined.

CDR1 and CDR2 from the germline V gene are SQVTM and ANQGSEA. The CDR3 is 13 residues long. Deletions cut 6 bases from V and 0 bases from J, with 9 bases between. This sequence joins TRBV29-1 and TRBJ2-1; no reliable D call. The source of this sequence is a woman in her forties or fifties with renal cell carcinoma. The sequencing used blood, collected from a patient whose treatment included radiotherapy and nephrectomy. The CDR3 nucleotides are TGCAGCGTACGGGTTAGCTCCTACAATGAGCAGTTCTTC. Encoded protein: CSVRVSSYNEQFF.